The 32 T cell receptor beta chains below come from one sample, sequenced in a study of technical replicates of blood from a handful of donors. Profiled with immunoSEQ multiplex PCR; TCRdb holds only in-frame clones, not every one. The sample records about 76,000 clones, around 97% being singletons. Sample: T cells isolated from PBMCs. All receptors come from a human donor in good health.

This chain connects TRBV6-5 to TRBJ1-2, with TRBD1 matching over 9 bases. This CDR3 is 13 amino acids long. CDR1 and CDR2 (germline): MNHEY, SVGAGI. With V trimmed by 6 bases and J by 4 bases, 3 bases remained unmatched. CDR3 sequence (DNA): TGTGCCAGCAGCGAGACAGGGGGCTATGGCTACACCTTC. The encoded protein is CASSETGGYGYTF.

The chain is built from TRBV19 and TRBJ2-7; 7 bases fit TRBD2. Trimming took 4 bases from V and 1 from J; bases not matched to a gene: 4. Per the germline V gene, CDR1 is LNHDA and CDR2 is SQIVND (reference sequence). The CDR3 contains 14 residues. CDR3 amino acids: CASSSSGASYEQYF. As DNA, the CDR3 is TGTGCCAGTAGTAGCAGCGGGGCTTCCTACGAGCAGTACTTC.

This chain links TRBV30 with TRBJ2-3; 11 positions match TRBD2. The V gene end was trimmed by 4 bases and the J gene end by 2 bases; junction bases not matched to a gene: 8. This CDR3 contains 16 residues. CDR1 and CDR2 (germline): GTSNPN, SVGIG (reference sequence). The CDR3 DNA reads TGTGCCTGGAATTTAGCGGGGGGGGCACTCACAGATACGCAGTATTTT. Translation: CAWNLAGGALTDTQYF.

The chain employs TRBV28 and TRBJ2-5; 12 bases are shared with TRBD2. This CDR3 has 13 amino acids. The ends lost 6 bases at V and 4 bases at J; junction bases unmatched: 0. Germline assignment: CDR1 MDHEN and CDR2 SYDVKM. The CDR3, as DNA: TGTGCCAGCAGACTAGCGGGAGGAGAGACCCAGTACTTC. It codes for CASRLAGGETQYF.

The chain carries TRBV4-1 and TRBJ2-7; 8 bases agree with TRBD2. CDR1 is MGHRA and CDR2 is YSYEKL in the germline V gene. The CDR3 loop spans 15 amino acids. V was clipped by 1 base and J by 6 bases; unmatched bases: 8. The CDR3: CASSQVVAGGSEQYF. In DNA form, the CDR3 reads TGCGCCAGCAGCCAAGTGGTGGCGGGGGGAAGCGAGCAGTACTTC.

The CDR3 protein is CASSLRTGLGKTQYF. The CDR3 coding sequence is TGTGCCAGCAGTCTAAGGACAGGGTTGGGAAAGACCCAGTACTTC. The chain uses TRBV6-5 and TRBJ2-5, with 8 bases fitting TRBD1. This CDR3 contains 15 residues. J gave up 6 bases and V 5 bases, and 11 bases lay outside the gene matches. Looked up from germline, CDR1 is MNHEY and CDR2 is SVGAGI.

This clone was counted once. This chain links TRBV27 with TRBJ2-7; TRBD1 aligns across 10 bases. After removal of 5 bases from V and 7 bases from J, the junction contained 8 bases not matched to a gene. The CDR3 runs to 14 residues. Germline V CDR1 and CDR2: MNHEY, SMNVEV (reference sequence). The CDR3 loop reads CASSPPGQGREQYF. CDR3 nucleotide sequence: TGTGCCAGCAGTCCCCCGGGACAGGGGAGAGAGCAGTACTTC.

The chain combines TRBV6-6 with TRBJ1-1; no clear D. The CDR3 contains 11 residues. Germline CDR1 is MNHNY and CDR2 is SVGAGI (reference sequence). Trimming removed 5 bases from V and 13 bases from J, with 14 bases in between. For the CDR3, the DNA is TGTGCCAGCAGTGTAAATGGGCCCATTTTCTTT. Translation: CASSVNGPIFF.

The chain recombines TRBV27 with TRBJ2-3; 12 bases fit TRBD2. J was trimmed by 2 bases and V by 6 bases; bases with no gene match: 6. Germline V gene lookup returns CDR1 MNHEY and CDR2 SMNVEV (reference sequence). CDR3 length equals 16 residues. The DNA of the CDR3 is TGTGCCAGCAGGCCAACTAGCGGGGGGCCCACAGATACGCAGTATTTT. This gives the protein CASRPTSGGPTDTQYF.

The genes are TRBV5-1 and TRBJ1-1, with D possibly TRBD1 on 5 matching bases. V was pared by 3 bases and J by 1 base, with 13 bases between. Germline loops: CDR1 SGHRS, CDR2 YFSETQ. The length of the CDR3 is 15 residues. The CDR3 loop is CASSSKTDWNTEAFF. The CDR3 DNA is TGCGCCAGCAGCTCTAAGACAGACTGGAACACTGAAGCTTTCTTT.

The chain has TRBV6-5 and TRBJ1-1; tentative D call: TRBD1 (5 bases). The germline gives CDR1 MNHEY, CDR2 SVGAGI. Trimming shortened V by 3 bases and J by 1 base, and 12 bases separated the two germline ends. This CDR3 has 15 residues. CDR3 in amino acids: CASSYWGGANTEAFF. The DNA of the CDR3 is TGTGCCAGCAGTTATTGGGGGGGTGCGAACACTGAAGCTTTCTTT.

This chain links TRBV28 with TRBJ1-1; 12 bases are a match to TRBD1. J gave up 4 bases and V 5 bases, and 8 bases lay outside the gene matches. The germline CDR1 and CDR2 sequences are MDHEN and SYDVKM. This CDR3 is built from 16 residues. Here the CDR3 DNA reads TGTGCCAGCAGTACTCAGGGACAGGGGGCATTCACTGAAGCTTTCTTT. This translates into CASSTQGQGAFTEAFF.

This sequence joins TRBV2 and TRBJ2-5; D call uncertain. CDR1 is SNHLY, CDR2 FYNNEI, per germline. CDR3 length: 14 residues. Deletions cut 3 bases from V and 7 bases from J, with 15 bases between. The chain's CDR3 is CASSEGARFGTQYF. In nucleotides, the CDR3 is TGTGCCAGCAGTGAGGGCGCCCGCTTCGGGACCCAGTACTTC. Using reference TRBV2 and TRBJ2-5 for the parts outside the CDR3, the full variable domain is EPEVTQTPSHQVTQMGQEVILRCVPISNHLYFYWYRQILGQKVEFLVSFYNNEISEKSEIFDDQFSVERPDGSNFTLKIRSTKLEDSAMYFCASSEGARFGTQYFGPGTRLLVL.

The chain couples TRBV6-6 to TRBJ1-2, with D tentatively TRBD1 (5 bases). Germline CDR1 MNHNY, CDR2 SVGAGI (reference sequence). V was shortened by 6 bases and J by 5 bases, with 13 bases between the two germline ends. The CDR3 extends over 13 amino acids. The CDR3 nucleotides are TGTGCCAGCAGCACCGGGACTGAGTATGGCTACACCTTC. It is translated as CASSTGTEYGYTF.

Notes on this clone: The junction does not match germline at one end; this may be a read error. The chain links TRBV6-1 to TRBJ2-1, with a weak D call TRBD2 (6 bases). The CDR3 is made up of 13 amino acids. Germline V lookup: CDR1 MNHNS, CDR2 SASEGT. CDR3 nucleotide sequence: TGTGCCAGCAGCGAAGCCCGGGGGACTGAGCAGTTCTTC. Amino acids: CASSEARGTEQFF.

The J gene is TRBJ2-3, the V gene TRBV4-2; D is possibly TRBD2 (6 bases). V lost 4 bases to trimming and J lost 6 bases, with 14 bases between them. The CDR3 consists of 14 residues. Germline V gene lookup returns CDR1 LGHNA and CDR2 YNFKEQ. The CDR3 loop reads CASSRTSSVDTQYF. The CDR3 DNA reads TGTGCCAGCAGCCGAACCTCTAGCGTCGATACGCAGTATTTT.

This rearrangement joins TRBV30 to TRBJ2-7, with D unclear. The CDR3 spans 12 residues. In germline, CDR1 is GTSNPN, CDR2 SVGIG (reference sequence). Trimming removed 2 bases from V and 3 bases from J, with 8 bases in between. This CDR3 is CAWSTSGYEQYF. The CDR3 DNA reads as TGTGCCTGGAGTACCTCAGGCTACGAGCAGTACTTC.

J is TRBJ2-4 and V is TRBV14; a possible D gene is TRBD2 (5 bases). The V gene lost 2 bases and the J gene lost 7 bases, with 9 bases spanning the gap. The CDR3 consists of 13 residues. Per the germline V gene, CDR1 is SGHDN and CDR2 is FVKESK. CDR3 region: CASSQIRGNIQYF. CDR3 sequence (DNA): TGTGCCAGCAGCCAAATCAGAGGGAACATTCAGTACTTC.

This clone was detected only once. The chain employs TRBV6-5 and TRBJ2-5; D unresolved. Between the trimmed V and J ends, which lost 4 bases and 3 bases, there was a span of 6 bases. There are 12 residues in the CDR3. CDR1 is MNHEY, CDR2 SVGAGI, per germline. As DNA, the CDR3 is TGTGCCAGCAGTTTGGGCGAAGAGACCCAGTACTTC. Encoded protein: CASSLGEETQYF.

The V and J genes are TRBV6-1 and TRBJ2-1, with a possible D match to TRBD2 (5 bases). Looked up from germline, CDR1 is MNHNS and CDR2 is SASEGT. There are 15 residues in the CDR3. With 9 bases removed from V and 4 bases from J, the gap between germline ends came to 19 bases. The CDR3 region is CASKRTLLTYNEQFF. In nucleotides, the CDR3 is TGTGCCAGTAAAAGGACTCTTCTTACTTACAATGAGCAGTTCTTC.

The chain joins TRBV7-2 to TRBJ1-5, with D hard to call. Trimming left V 5 bases short and J 2 bases short, with 10 bases between. Germline loops: CDR1 SGHTA, CDR2 FQGNSA. CDR3 length: 14 residues. This CDR3 reads CASSQRGGNQPQHF. The CDR3, as DNA: TGTGCCAGCAGCCAGCGGGGAGGCAATCAGCCCCAGCATTTT.

The V gene is TRBV2, the J gene TRBJ1-5; 7 bases map to TRBD1. The germline V gene has CDR1 SNHLY and CDR2 FYNNEI. This CDR3 is 13 amino acids long. Germline trimming cut 6 bases from V and 2 bases from J; bases unmatched to any gene: 1. CDR3 sequence: CASSQGGNQPQHF. DNA of the CDR3: TGTGCCAGCAGCCAGGGGGGCAATCAGCCCCAGCATTTT. The whole variable domain, filled in from reference TRBV2 and TRBJ1-5, reads EPEVTQTPSHQVTQMGQEVILRCVPISNHLYFYWYRQILGQKVEFLVSFYNNEISEKSEIFDDQFSVERPDGSNFTLKIRSTKLEDSAMYFCASSQGGNQPQHFGDGTRLSIL.

The J gene is TRBJ2-3, the V gene TRBV5-1, with 12 bases aligning to TRBD1. Losses at the gene ends were 3 bases for V and 9 bases for J; bases not matched to a gene: 11. The CDR3 length is 16 residues. From germline, CDR1 is SGHRS and CDR2 YFSETQ. This CDR3 reads CASSSDGTGGRRTQYF. The CDR3 DNA follows: TGCGCCAGCAGCTCGGACGGGACAGGGGGCAGGAGAACGCAGTATTTT.

CDR3 sequence: CAISESGLDTDTQYF. CDR3 in DNA: TGTGCCATCAGTGAGTCGGGACTAGACACAGATACGCAGTATTTT. The V call is TRBV10-3, the J call TRBJ2-3; 8 bases fit TRBD2. CDR1 is ENHRY, CDR2 SYGVKD, per germline. With 0 bases clipped from V and 2 bases from J, the junction kept 1 base outside the gene matches. CDR3 length: 15 amino acids.

J is TRBJ1-4 and V is TRBV19, with 9 bases identical to TRBD1. The CDR3 runs to 12 residues. Germline values: CDR1 LNHDA, CDR2 SQIVND (reference sequence). The junction had 1 base not matched to a gene; V was cut back by 1 base and J by 13 bases. The CDR3 region is CASSIGQGVLFF. DNA for the CDR3: TGTGCCAGTAGTATAGGACAGGGGGTACTGTTTTTT.

The gene calls are TRBV5-1 and TRBJ2-3; TRBD2 aligns across 9 bases. Germline V lookup: CDR1 SGHRS, CDR2 YFSETQ. This CDR3 comprises 18 residues. J lost 2 bases, V lost 0 bases, and 10 bases had no gene match. Written as DNA, the CDR3 is TGCGCCAGCAGCTTGGCCACGCGGGCGGGAGGGTCCACAGATACGCAGTATTTT. Translated, it gives CASSLATRAGGSTDTQYF.

V and J are TRBV7-3 and TRBJ2-5, with D possibly being TRBD1 (7 bases). The V end was cut by 5 bases, the J end by 3 bases, with 19 bases between. The germline V gene has CDR1 SGHTA and CDR2 FQGTGA. The CDR3 is 16 amino acids. The CDR3 region has the DNA TGTGCCAGCAGCATCTCAAGGACAGGCGGGGAAGAGACCCAGTACTTC. Translated: CASSISRTGGEETQYF.

CDR3 nucleotide sequence: TGTGCCTTCCGGAGCTCTGGAAACACCATATATTTT. Its translation is CAFRSSGNTIYF. The chain couples TRBV7-9 to TRBJ1-3; unclear D gene. Trimming took 11 bases from V and 0 from J, leaving 8 bases between them. Germline V lookup: CDR1 SEHNR, CDR2 FQNEAQ (reference sequence). This CDR3 contains 12 residues.

The chain carries TRBV28 and TRBJ2-7; 11 bases are shared with TRBD2. Trimming took 6 bases from V and 4 from J; bases not matched to a gene: 5. Germline loops: CDR1 MDHEN, CDR2 SYDVKM. The CDR3 length is 14 residues. CDR3 sequence reads: CASSLLAGDYEQYF. The CDR3 DNA sequence: TGTGCCAGCAGCTTACTAGCGGGGGATTACGAGCAGTACTTC. Based on the CDR3 plus reference TRBV28 and TRBJ2-7, the full variable domain is DVKVTQSSRYLVKRTGEKVFLECVQDMDHENMFWYRQDPGLGLRLIYFSYDVKMKEKGDIPEGYSVSREKKERFSLILESASTNQTSMYLCASSLLAGDYEQYFGPGTRLTVT.

The chain uses TRBV27 and TRBJ2-7; perhaps TRBD1 as D (6 bases). CDR3 length equals 16 residues. V lost 7 bases, J lost 5 bases, and 24 bases lay in between. Germline assignment: CDR1 MNHEY and CDR2 SMNVEV (reference sequence). The CDR3 protein is CASKVGGIGPWDEQYF. The CDR3 DNA follows: TGTGCCAGCAAGGTAGGGGGAATAGGCCCTTGGGACGAGCAGTACTTC.

The genes are TRBV6-1 and TRBJ2-3; TRBD1 matches 9 bases. Per the germline V gene, CDR1 is MNHNS and CDR2 is SASEGT. V dropped 4 bases and J dropped 1; count of bases not matched to a gene: 3. This CDR3 spans 15 amino acids. The CDR3 protein is CASSGQGGGTDTQYF. The DNA for the CDR3 is TGTGCCAGCAGTGGACAGGGGGGGGGCACAGATACGCAGTATTTT.

The chain is built from TRBV25-1 and TRBJ1-4; D remains unclear. The germline V and J ends were trimmed by 5 bases and 5 bases, with 6 bases remaining between them. This CDR3 spans 12 amino acids. Germline V lookup: CDR1 MGHDK, CDR2 SYGVNS. The CDR3 nucleotides are TGTGCCAGCAGTCGAGGGAATGAAAAACTGTTTTTT. Its translation: CASSRGNEKLFF.